This T cell receptor beta chain was sequenced for a study of shared T cell receptors in the human thymus (dated by TCRdb to about 2021). In the study overall: The study investigated the way shared, self-reactive T-cell receptor alpha chains are produced in the human thymus.

CDR1 and CDR2 are drawn from the germline V gene (reference sequence): SGHAT, FQDESV. After removal of 1 base from V and 7 bases from J, the junction retains 5 bases not matched to a gene. From its cysteine to its phenylalanine, the CDR3 spans 15 amino acids. Of all the DNA, just the CDR3 is kept, 45 bases in frame from base 1. The library was made by the immunoSEQ multiplex PCR assay. The table was pulled from immuneACCESS by TCRdb, which kept in-frame rearrangements only. Such tables lose some clones; where checked, under half of the loss comes from unresolved V genes, and the rest has no known cause. A total of about 500,000 clones appear in this sample, 70% to 80% of them only once. Roughly 0.013% of the sample is in the top ten clones. As regards this clone: The clone's antigen remains unknown. Base qualities are not provided; no much larger clone lies one nucleotide away.

This sample was shared with a second study, whose subject was human thymus T cells. As the second publication notes: Immunologically healthy infants undergoing open corrective cardiac surgery for congenital heart defects in Finland were used as donors. Thymus tissue was obtained as surgical resects removed during corrective cardiac surgery. Biased V and J gene segment usage appeared to be present in both thymic and peripheral blood repertoires. The related research reported highly overlapping thymic TCR repertoires among unrelated individuals. TCR alpha and beta repertoires from roughly 8 infant thymus samples and four related peripheral blood samples were characterized in the study. The cohort included six male and a couple of female infants, with donor ages spanning 7 to 244 days. Thymocytes were released mechanically from tissue and stored at -70 °C as pellets of 10-30 million cells. Genomic DNA was extracted from frozen cell pellets with a QIAsymphony instrument. Using the immunoSEQ multiplex PCR assay, the TCRB and TCRAD loci were amplified from a standardized quantity of quality-controlled genomic DNA. The amplicons spanned the V(D)J region and were long enough to cover the CDR3 and allow V and J genes to be identified. Amplicon sequencing was performed on an Illumina platform through the commercial immunoSEQ service. Primer bias and sequencing errors were corrected as previously described, and TCRAD and TCRB were defined on the basis of the IMGT database. The repertoires were analysed using immunoSEQ Analyzer 3.0 and VDJTools for basic statistics, V/J segment usage, diversity estimates, rarefaction and pairwise overlap. Diversity was estimated using the Chao1, ChaoE, Efron-Thisted, Shannon and inverse Simpson indices, and was also estimated on datasets down-sampled to the size of the smallest sample. Repertoire overlap used strict matching of CDR3 nucleotide sequence, V gene and J gene, with Jaccard-based multidimensional scaling clustering. On average, thymus samples gave 750,000 to 950,000 unique TCRB clonotypes, whereas blood samples gave some 84,000.

This clonotype was sampled from a boy in the first two years of life with a congenital heart defect. Donor details come from another sample of the same person, matched by shared clones. The rearrangement combines TRBV11-1 with TRBJ2-1; 9 bases in the junction line up with TRBD2. Sequencing was performed on thymocytes. Here the CDR3 is given as CASSLGLAGLNEQFF. The bases read TGTGCCAGCAGCTTAGGGCTAGCGGGATTGAATGAGCAGTTCTTC.